The clone carrying this T cell receptor (beta chain) has a handful of counts. The antigen remains unidentified. The sample belongs to a study of vaccination and CD4 T cells after COVID-19. Study-level background: As control conditions, cultures were given either a CEFX pool serving as positive control, an HIV-1 Nef pool, or no peptide at all.

Sequencing of cultured CD4+ T cell DNA used the Oncomine TCR Beta short-read assay. A single record per CDR3 protein comes from TCRdb applying MiXCR to the PCR reads. The data show some 15,000 distinct CDR3 sequences, 55% to 75% seen once. This CDR3 spans 13 amino acids. Germline-derived CDR1 and CDR2 are MGHDK and SYGVNS. Trimming cost V 7 bases and J 8 bases, with 17 bases left between them. Study-level points and caveats: Among reactive clones from convalescent patients, a median around 90% appeared only post-vaccination.

Documented treatment: roughly ten-day PBMC culture with coronavirus spike peptide pools or control peptides (ViraFEST assay). After expanding antigen-specific T cells with peptide pools, ViraFEST sequenced their TCRs. Sequencing used CD4+ T cells from blood, cultured in vitro. The J gene is TRBJ1-2, the V gene TRBV25-1, with D uncertain. The origin of this receptor is a human donor who had recovered from COVID-19. The CDR3 DNA reads TGTGCCAGCACCCCCGCTCTGGAGGAGGGCTACACCTTC. Translated: CASTPALEEGYTF.